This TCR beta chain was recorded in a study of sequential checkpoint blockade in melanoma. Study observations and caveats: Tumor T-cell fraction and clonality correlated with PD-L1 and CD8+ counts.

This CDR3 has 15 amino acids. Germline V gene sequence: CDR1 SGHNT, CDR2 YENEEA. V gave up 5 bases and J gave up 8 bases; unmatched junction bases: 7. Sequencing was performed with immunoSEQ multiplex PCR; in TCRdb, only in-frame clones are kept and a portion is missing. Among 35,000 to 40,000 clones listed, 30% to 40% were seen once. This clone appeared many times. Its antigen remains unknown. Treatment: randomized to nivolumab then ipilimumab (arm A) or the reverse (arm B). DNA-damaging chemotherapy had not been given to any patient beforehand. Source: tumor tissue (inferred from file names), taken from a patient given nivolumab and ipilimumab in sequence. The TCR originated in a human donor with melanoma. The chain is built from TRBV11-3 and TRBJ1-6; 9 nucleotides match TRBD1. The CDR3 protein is CASSTRQGGYSPLHF. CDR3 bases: TGTGCCAGCAGCACAAGACAGGGGGGCTATTCACCCCTCCACTTT.